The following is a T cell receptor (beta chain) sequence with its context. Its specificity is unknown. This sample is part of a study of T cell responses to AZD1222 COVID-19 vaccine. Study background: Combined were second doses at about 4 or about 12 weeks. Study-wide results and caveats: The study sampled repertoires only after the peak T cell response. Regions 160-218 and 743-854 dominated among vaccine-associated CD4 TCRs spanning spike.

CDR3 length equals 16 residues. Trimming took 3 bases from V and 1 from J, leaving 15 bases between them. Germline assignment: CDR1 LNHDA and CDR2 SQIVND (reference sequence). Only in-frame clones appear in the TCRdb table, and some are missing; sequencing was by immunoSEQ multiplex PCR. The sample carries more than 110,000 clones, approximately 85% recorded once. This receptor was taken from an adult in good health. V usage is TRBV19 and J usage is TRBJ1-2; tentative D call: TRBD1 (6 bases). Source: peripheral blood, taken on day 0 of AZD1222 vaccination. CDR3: CASSMGAGRHNYGYTF. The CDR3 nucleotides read TGTGCCAGTAGTATGGGGGCAGGGCGACATAACTATGGCTACACCTTC.